There are a few counts of the clone carrying this T cell receptor (beta chain). What it recognizes is unknown. The sample comes from a study of T-cell memory formation after mild COVID-19. The 5'RACE method, run with constant-segment primers, produced TCR alpha and TCR beta cDNA libraries (carrying sample barcodes and UMIs). In TCRdb, the 5' RACE reads were re-called with MiXCR into one record per CDR3 protein. The data contain tens of thousands of distinct CDR3 sequences, approximately 16% of them singletons. The trim removed 5 bases at V and 5 bases at J, leaving 10 bases unmatched. Germline CDR1 SGHTA, CDR2 FQGNSA. The CDR3 has 16 amino acids. Regarding the study as a whole: For second-wave clones that peaked at day 37, SARS-CoV-2 specificity went unverified. Shrinking CD4+ clones resided mostly in CM and EM, and CD8+ ones in EMRA.

V is TRBV7-2 and J is TRBJ1-2; 11 bases align to TRBD1. The sequenced sample was PBMCs or a T cell subset sorted from them (not recorded which). The TCR was taken from a man aged 18 to 30 who had mild COVID-19 (a few samples of this study predate the infection). Cell type and time point are not known. The CDR3 reads CASSAGQGAETYGYTF. For the CDR3, the DNA is TGTGCCAGCAGCGCCGGACAGGGGGCAGAAACATATGGCTACACCTTC.